One sample yielded the 10 T cell receptor beta chains listed below, sequenced in a study of CD8 T cells in Susac syndrome. Reverse transcription of roughly 0.5 to 1 ug RNA used random hexamers. TCRdb itself ran the immunoSEQ multiplex PCR reads through MiXCR, one entry per CDR3 protein. This repertoire shows a few hundred thousand distinct CDR3 sequences, 80% to 90% found once; its top ten account for about 0.11%. The sample comprised CD8+ T cells from PBMCs. The receptors derive from a human donor with multiple sclerosis.

The genes are TRBV3-1 and TRBJ2-1, with D tentatively TRBD2 (7 bases). Germline V CDR1 and CDR2: LGHDT, YNNKEL (reference sequence). Trimming stripped 4 bases from V and 5 bases from J, with 18 bases between. The CDR3 is 16 amino acids. The CDR3 region is CASSLEGGGWDNEQFF. The CDR3 DNA is TGTGCCAGCAGCCTCGAGGGGGGAGGGTGGGACAATGAGCAGTTCTTC.

V and J are TRBV29-1 and TRBJ2-7; 10 bases fit TRBD2. V dropped 4 bases and J dropped 3; count of bases not matched to a gene: 6. Germline V CDR1 and CDR2: SQVTM, ANQGSEA. This CDR3 is built from 14 residues. The CDR3 spells CSVARLAGDYEQYF. The CDR3 region has the DNA TGCAGCGTTGCACGCCTAGCGGGAGACTACGAGCAGTACTTC.

The J gene is TRBJ2-1, the V gene TRBV6-5; 12 bases agree with TRBD2. The CDR3 is made up of 18 amino acids. Germline V gives CDR1 MNHEY, CDR2 SVGAGI. Trimming cost V 0 bases and J 6 bases; bases outside gene matches: 9. CDR3 loop: CASSYSRTGTSGFNEQFF. The CDR3 bases are TGTGCCAGCAGTTACTCGCGGACGGGGACTAGCGGGTTCAATGAGCAGTTCTTC.

The rearrangement uses TRBV6-5 and TRBJ2-5; the D gene is possibly TRBD1 (6 bases). Trimming took 3 bases from V and 2 from J, leaving 19 bases between them. The CDR3 extends over 17 amino acids. Per germline, CDR1 MNHEY and CDR2 SVGAGI. CDR3 sequence: CASSYGAWVTGQETQYF. CDR3 sequence (DNA): TGTGCCAGCAGTTATGGAGCATGGGTAACAGGGCAAGAGACCCAGTACTTC.

The chain is built from TRBV14 and TRBJ1-1; D is uncertain. The V gene's germline CDR1 is SGHDN and CDR2 FVKESK. V shed 2 bases and J shed 4 bases, with 17 bases lying between them. The CDR3 runs 16 residues. The CDR3 region is CASSQRLTAGSTEAFF. The CDR3 DNA reads TGTGCCAGCAGCCAAAGGCTTACCGCGGGGTCCACTGAAGCTTTCTTT.

The rearrangement links TRBV27 to TRBJ1-2; 9 nucleotides agree with TRBD1. Germline V gene data show CDR1 as MNHEY and CDR2 as SMNVEV (reference sequence). V was pared by 2 bases and J by 5 bases, with 9 bases of the junction left unmatched. The CDR3 contains 16 residues. CDR3 sequence reads: CASSLNRGQIRYGYTF. In nucleotides, the CDR3 is TGTGCCAGCAGTTTAAACAGGGGGCAGATTCGGTATGGCTACACCTTC.

This clonotype was counted only a few times. The chain couples TRBV7-9 to TRBJ2-7; D is possibly TRBD1 (7 bases). CDR1 and CDR2 (germline): SEHNR, FQNEAQ (reference sequence). The CDR3 runs to 17 residues. Trimming took off 4 bases at V and 0 bases at J, with 19 bases between the two ends. The CDR3 DNA sequence: TGTGCCAGCAGCTCCGGCGGAGGGACAGTTGACTCCTACGAGCAGTACTTC. This encodes CASSSGGGTVDSYEQYF. Looking up the rest from reference TRBV7-9 and TRBJ2-7 gives the full variable domain: DTGVSQNPRHKITKRGQNVTFRCDPISEHNRLYWYRQTLGQGPEFLTYFQNEAQLEKSRLLSDRFSAERPKGSFSTLEIQRTEQGDSAMYLCASSSGGGTVDSYEQYFGPGTRLTVT.

The chain's CDR3 is CASSSTGDQETQYF. The DNA for the CDR3 is TGTGCCAGCAGCTCTACAGGGGATCAAGAGACCCAGTACTTC. J is TRBJ2-5 and V is TRBV7-9; 7 positions agree with TRBD1. The germline V gene has CDR1 SEHNR and CDR2 FQNEAQ (reference sequence). The CDR3 consists of 14 residues. J lost 2 bases, V lost 4 bases, and 4 bases had no gene match.

This clonotype has only a few counts. The V gene is TRBV9, the J gene TRBJ2-1; 11 nucleotides line up with TRBD2. Germline V CDR1 and CDR2: SGDLS, YYNGEE. With V trimmed by 5 bases and J by 7 bases, 5 bases remained unmatched. The CDR3 covers 14 residues. The CDR3, as DNA: TGTGCCAGCAGTGATGGGACTAGCGGAAATGAGCAGTTCTTC. This sequence encodes CASSDGTSGNEQFF.

This clonotype was seen once. The rearrangement joins TRBV29-1 to TRBJ1-1; 10 nucleotides agree with TRBD1. Germline V gene data show CDR1 as SQVTM and CDR2 as ANQGSEA. V trimming: 4 bases; J trimming: 10 bases; junction bases outside the gene matches: 6. The CDR3 covers 12 residues. CDR3 sequence reads: CSVVGTGDGAFF. The DNA for the CDR3 is TGCAGCGTTGTAGGGACAGGGGATGGAGCTTTCTTT.